This TCR beta chain was sequenced during a study of T cell responses to AZD1222 COVID-19 vaccine. V was trimmed by 2 bases and J by 3 bases, leaving 17 bases between them. The length of the CDR3 is 16 residues. Germline values: CDR1 ENHRY, CDR2 SYGVKD. Assay used: immunoSEQ multiplex PCR; TCRdb lists only in-frame clones, some missing. Here the sample spans tens of thousands of clones, around 88% being singletons. Sequencing used peripheral blood, obtained 28 days after the second AZD1222 dose. The clonotype comes from an adult who received the AZD1222 COVID-19 vaccine. V usage is TRBV10-3 and J usage is TRBJ2-7; maybe TRBD2 (6 bases). CDR3 sequence reads: CAISEGGGDSGYEQYF. CDR3 coding DNA: TGTGCCATCAGTGAGGGGGGTGGGGACTCGGGCTACGAGCAGTACTTC.